This T cell receptor beta chain appears in the sequencing data of a study of patients and donors after allogeneic stem cell transplantation. In germline, CDR1 is LNHNV, CDR2 YYDKDF (reference sequence). CDR3 length: 13 residues. V trimming: 5 bases; J trimming: 9 bases; junction bases outside the gene matches: 7. MiXCR was run by TCRdb on the RT-PCR reads, yielding one entry per CDR3 protein. The data show approximately 140,000 distinct CDR3 sequences, approximately 40% seen once. This TCR was recovered from a human donor who was either an allogeneic HSCT recipient or a stem cell or donor lymphocyte infusion donor (not recorded which). It is not recorded whose cells these are; they may come from a transplant donor. V gene TRBV15 combines with J gene TRBJ1-5; 7 nucleotides agree with TRBD1. The material sequenced was blood, either unsorted or a sorted T cell fraction (not recorded which). For the CDR3, the DNA is TGTGCCACCAGCCGACAGGGAGATCGGCCCCAGCATTTT. Translated: CATSRQGDRPQHF.